These 15 T cell receptor beta chains were all obtained from the same sample, sequenced in a study of early T cells in non-severe SARS-CoV-2 infection. TCRdb passed the 5' RACE reads through MiXCR, listing each CDR3 protein once. This sample yields about 50,000 distinct CDR3 sequences, of which over 9.5% are seen a single time; 6.5% belongs to the top ten. Sequenced material: whole blood. These TCRs come from an adult who was a healthcare worker with PCR-confirmed SARS-CoV-2 infection or an uninfected control (not recorded which).

This clonotype occurred a few times. J is TRBJ2-7 and V is TRBV6-6; 9 bases line up with TRBD1. V lost 5 bases to trimming and J lost 0 bases; unmatched junction nucleotides: 11. There are 17 residues in the CDR3. Germline lookup yields CDR1 MNHNY and CDR2 SVGAGI (reference sequence). The CDR3, as DNA: TGTGCCAGCAGTCCAAGAGGACAGGGGCCCACCTCCTACGAGCAGTACTTC. Translation gives CASSPRGQGPTSYEQYF.

This clonotype was found many times. This chain joins TRBV11-2 and TRBJ2-2; TRBD1 matches 9 bases. CDR1 and CDR2 from the germline V gene are SGHAT and FQNNGV. There are 14 residues in the CDR3. Trimming took 3 bases from V and 5 from J; bases not matched to a gene: 1. The CDR3 protein is CASSFGQGTGELFF. In DNA form, the CDR3 reads TGTGCCAGCAGCTTTGGACAGGGGACCGGGGAGCTGTTTTTT.

J is TRBJ2-3 and V is TRBV7-9, with 7 bases identical to TRBD2. Germline V gene sequence: CDR1 SEHNR, CDR2 FQNEAQ (reference sequence). The CDR3 runs to 14 residues. CDR3 amino acids: CAQTRGVHTDTQYF. DNA for the CDR3: TGTGCACAGACCCGGGGGGTACACACAGATACGCAGTATTTT.

Ten or more counts support this clonotype. This chain uses TRBV29-1 with TRBJ2-1, with unresolved D. Germline V gene data show CDR1 as SQVTM and CDR2 as ANQGSEA. The CDR3 is made up of 12 amino acids. V was shortened by 7 bases and J by 11 bases, with 18 bases between the two germline ends. The CDR3 protein is CSASMPGPKQFF. The CDR3 DNA sequence: TGCAGCGCATCGATGCCTGGCCCTAAGCAGTTCTTC.

The CDR3 region is CSARSFRGSLSGNTIYF. CDR3 coding DNA: TGCAGTGCTAGAAGCTTCCGCGGCTCCTTATCTGGAAACACCATATATTTT. V usage is TRBV20-1 and J usage is TRBJ1-3; D remains unclear. The CDR3 length is 17 residues. Trimming removed 2 bases from V and 1 base from J, with 18 bases in between. Germline CDR1 is DFQATT and CDR2 is SNEGSKA (reference sequence).

This rearrangement joins TRBV12-3 or TRBV12-4 to TRBJ2-1; TRBD1 agrees at 10 bases. The CDR3 is made up of 15 amino acids. V lost 6 bases, J lost 7 bases, and 9 bases stayed unmatched. The CDR3 here is CASSPGTGVVNEQFF. The CDR3 bases are TGTGCCAGCAGCCCCGGGACAGGGGTGGTAAATGAGCAGTTCTTC.

In its sample, this clonotype was seen many times. The chain employs TRBV29-1 and TRBJ2-5, with D possibly being TRBD1 (5 bases). CDR3 size: 12 residues. Trimming took 7 bases from V and 3 from J, leaving 12 bases between them. From germline, CDR1 is SQVTM and CDR2 ANQGSEA. The CDR3 bases are TGCAGCGCCAAGGAAGGGGAAGAGACCCAGTACTTC. It is translated as CSAKEGEETQYF.

This rearrangement joins TRBV7-9 to TRBJ2-2, with D perhaps matching TRBD1 (6 bases). V lost 4 bases to trimming and J lost 1 base, with 10 bases between them. Germline V CDR1 and CDR2: SEHNR, FQNEAQ (reference sequence). This CDR3 has 15 residues. CDR3 nucleotide sequence: TGTGCCAGCAGCTCCCAGACAGGGAACACCGGGGAGCTGTTTTTT. This codes for CASSSQTGNTGELFF.

There are many counts of this clonotype. The rearrangement uses TRBV12-3 or TRBV12-4 and TRBJ2-5, with 12 bases that match TRBD2. Germline trimming cut 10 bases from V and 6 bases from J; bases unmatched to any gene: 6. The CDR3 contains 13 residues. The CDR3 DNA sequence: TGTGCCACCGGACTAGCGGGACTTAAGACCCAGTACTTC. Encoded protein: CATGLAGLKTQYF.

With respect to this clonotype: The junction and the germline gene differ at one end; a read error may be behind it. The V gene is TRBV6-2 or TRBV6-3, the J gene TRBJ1-2, with D unresolved. Germline assignment: CDR1 MNHEY and CDR2 SVGEGT. This CDR3 is 11 amino acids long. CDR3: CASSSTWTCIF. CDR3 in DNA: TGTGCCAGCAGTTCGACATGGACTTGCATATTC.

The chain recombines TRBV2 with TRBJ2-2, with TRBD1 as a possible D gene (5 bases). The CDR3 loop spans 14 amino acids. Looked up from germline, CDR1 is SNHLY and CDR2 is FYNNEI. Trimming removed 5 bases at V and 4 bases at J, with 11 bases between. CDR3 nucleotide sequence: TGTGCCAGCAGTCCTGGACATACCACCGGGGAGCTGTTTTTT. It specifies CASSPGHTTGELFF. The variable domain in full, completed from reference TRBV2 and TRBJ2-2, reads EPEVTQTPSHQVTQMGQEVILRCVPISNHLYFYWYRQILGQKVEFLVSFYNNEISEKSEIFDDQFSVERPDGSNFTLKIRSTKLEDSAMYFCASSPGHTTGELFFGEGSRLTVL.

This clonotype occurred many times. The V call is TRBV29-1, the J call TRBJ2-7; the D gene is possibly TRBD2 (5 bases). The CDR3 loop spans 18 amino acids. Trimming left V 0 bases short and J 3 bases short, with 24 bases between. Germline V gives CDR1 SQVTM, CDR2 ANQGSEA. The CDR3 DNA is TGCAGCGTTGAAGAAGTTGCCGGGAAGGAAAAGAATTACTACGAGCAGTACTTC. Encoded protein: CSVEEVAGKEKNYYEQYF.

This clonotype was counted many times. The rearrangement links TRBV3-1 to TRBJ2-7; no reliable D call. This CDR3 has 12 amino acids. V lost 0 bases to trimming and J lost 5 bases, with 5 bases between them. Looked up from germline, CDR1 is LGHDT and CDR2 is YNNKEL (reference sequence). The CDR3 bases are TGTGCCAGCAGCCAAGATCCCCACGAGCAGTACTTC. Translating gives CASSQDPHEQYF.

This clonotype has ten or more counts. This sequence joins TRBV5-4 and TRBJ2-4; D is perhaps TRBD1 or TRBD2 (6 bases each). CDR1 and CDR2 from the germline V gene are SGHNT and YYREEE (reference sequence). V was shortened by 1 base and J by 6 bases, with 14 bases between the two germline ends. The CDR3 spans 15 residues. CDR3 protein: CASSLSGASPNIQYF. For the CDR3, the DNA is TGTGCCAGCAGCTTGTCGGGGGCTTCCCCAAACATTCAGTACTTC.

This clonotype has just a few counts. J is TRBJ2-5 and V is TRBV5-1; D may correspond to TRBD1 or TRBD2 (6 bases each). The CDR3 length is 14 residues. Trimming took off 6 bases at V and 2 bases at J, with 14 bases between the two ends. Per the germline V gene, CDR1 is SGHRS and CDR2 is YFSETQ. The CDR3 DNA reads TGCGCCAGCACGTTACGGGGGCCACAAGAGACCCAGTACTTC. Protein product: CASTLRGPQETQYF.